Each of the 32 T cell receptor beta chains below was sequenced from the same sample in a study of response to subunit inactivated influenza vaccine. Each CDR3 protein is one row after TCRdb ran MiXCR on the RT-PCR reads. Here the sample spans more than 400,000 distinct CDR3 sequences, around 9.9% being singletons. The source material was PBMCs from blood, sampled more than 35 days after vaccination. The receptor source for this set is a man aged 50 to 59 who received an inactivated influenza vaccine.

This clonotype has just a few counts. The gene calls are TRBV5-6 and TRBJ2-7, with D possibly matching TRBD1 (6 bases). CDR1 and CDR2 from the germline V gene are SGHDT and YYEEEE. V gave up 2 bases and J gave up 6 bases, with 12 bases separating them. The CDR3 consists of 13 residues. The CDR3 coding sequence is TGTGCCAGCAGCTTTCTACAGGGCCCCGAGCAGTACTTC. Its protein is CASSFLQGPEQYF.

There are many counts of this clonotype. J is TRBJ2-5 and V is TRBV21-1; TRBD2, as called in the table, went unchecked against the DNA. TRBV21-1 is a known pseudogene. The CDR3 has 20 amino acids. The CDR3 reads CASSPPPGASGGRLKETQYF. Here the CDR3 DNA reads TGTGCCAGCAGCCCCCCCCCTGGGGCTAGCGGGGGACGACTGAAAGAGACCCAGTACTTC.

The chain has TRBV18 and TRBJ2-7, with 8 bases aligning to TRBD1. Germline assignment: CDR1 KGHSH and CDR2 LQKENI. The CDR3 contains 15 residues. V shed 4 bases and J 4 bases; nucleotides not matched to a gene: 9. CDR3 sequence reads: CASSQGRTGRYEQYF. DNA for the CDR3: TGTGCCAGCTCACAGGGTAGGACAGGGAGGTACGAGCAGTACTTC.

The chain joins TRBV4-3 to TRBJ2-7; TRBD1 aligns across 8 bases. The germline CDR1 and CDR2 sequences are LGHNA and YSLEER. The ends lost 0 bases at V and 3 bases at J; junction bases unmatched: 10. CDR3 length: 17 residues. The DNA of the CDR3 is TGCGCCAGCAGCCAAGATGGTGCCGGGACAGGAGACTACGAGCAGTACTTC. Its protein product is CASSQDGAGTGDYEQYF.

This clonotype turned up a few times. The chain links TRBV6-1 to TRBJ1-3; D unresolved. Germline CDR1 reads MNHNS; CDR2 reads SASEGT. The CDR3 has 15 residues. Trimming removed 11 bases from V and 0 bases from J, with 17 bases in between. CDR3 region: CAAGRSPYSGNTIYF. The DNA for the CDR3 is TGTGCCGCCGGTAGGTCGCCTTACTCTGGAAACACCATATATTTT.

This clonotype came up many times. DNA of the CDR3: TGCGCCAGCAGCCGCGGACTAGCGGGGGTTCTATACAATGAGCAGTTCTTC. Amino acids: CASSRGLAGVLYNEQFF. The rearrangement uses TRBV4-1 and TRBJ2-1; 13 bases fit TRBD2. V gave up 4 bases and J gave up 4 bases; unmatched junction bases: 7. The CDR3 extends over 17 amino acids. Germline V gene sequence: CDR1 MGHRA, CDR2 YSYEKL.

This sequence joins TRBV24-1 and TRBJ2-1, with 8 bases lining up with TRBD2. Losses at the gene ends were 4 bases for V and 4 bases for J; bases not matched to a gene: 2. The CDR3 contains 14 residues. Germline-derived CDR1 and CDR2 are KGHDR and SFDVKD. CDR3 DNA sequence: TGTGCCACCAGTGACGGGGGGGGATACAATGAGCAGTTCTTC. This codes for CATSDGGGYNEQFF.

The J gene is TRBJ2-1, the V gene TRBV4-3; 8 bases are a match to TRBD2. The germline CDR1 and CDR2 sequences are LGHNA and YSLEER. V trimming: 4 bases; J trimming: 6 bases; junction bases outside the gene matches: 17. This CDR3 spans 18 amino acids. Here the CDR3 DNA reads TGCGCCAGCAGCCTAGGTGTGGCGGGAGGTCGAAGCTTCAATGAGCAGTTCTTC. Amino acids: CASSLGVAGGRSFNEQFF.

The chain links TRBV30 to TRBJ2-3, with TRBD2 matching over 10 bases. The V gene end was trimmed by 8 bases and the J gene end by 8 bases; junction bases not matched to a gene: 10. The CDR3 loop spans 13 amino acids. Per germline, CDR1 GTSNPN and CDR2 SVGIG (reference sequence). The DNA of the CDR3 is TGTGCCAGCCGACTAGCGGGTCAGGGTACGCAGTATTTT. This codes for CASRLAGQGTQYF.

This clonotype was counted at least ten times. V gene TRBV20-1 combines with J gene TRBJ2-7; D may match TRBD1 or TRBD2 (6 bases each). The germline V gene has CDR1 DFQATT and CDR2 SNEGSKA (reference sequence). This CDR3 comprises 13 residues. The V and J ends lost 3 bases and 3 bases respectively, with 12 bases between them. Here the CDR3 DNA reads TGCAGTGCTAGTAGGGGGGTAAACTACGAGCAGTACTTC. Protein: CSASRGVNYEQYF.

This clonotype has a single count. The CDR3 sequence: CASRRTGRETQYF. Here the CDR3 DNA reads TGTGCCAGCAGACGGACTGGGAGGGAGACCCAGTACTTC. The chain links TRBV7-2 to TRBJ2-5; D is possibly TRBD2 (6 bases). The germline V gene has CDR1 SGHTA and CDR2 FQGNSA. Trimming pared 6 bases from V and 5 bases from J, leaving 13 bases between. The CDR3 consists of 13 residues.

This clonotype was seen only a few times. This rearrangement joins TRBV27 to TRBJ2-3, with 7 bases identical to TRBD1. Germline lookup yields CDR1 MNHEY and CDR2 SMNVEV (reference sequence). The CDR3 is made up of 15 amino acids. Trimming took 4 bases from V and 2 from J; bases not matched to a gene: 6. The CDR3 here is CASSSTGAPTDTQYF. For the CDR3, the DNA is TGTGCCAGCAGTTCAACAGGGGCCCCCACAGATACGCAGTATTTT.

This chain connects TRBV5-1 to TRBJ1-1; D not certain. Trimming left V 1 base short and J 4 bases short, with 8 bases between. The CDR3 is 13 residues long. Germline CDR1 is SGHRS and CDR2 is YFSETQ. The CDR3 here is CASSLIEGTEAFF. The CDR3 DNA sequence: TGCGCCAGCAGCTTGATCGAGGGCACTGAAGCTTTCTTT.

The sample holds many counts of this clonotype. This chain connects TRBV7-9 to TRBJ2-1; D might be TRBD2 (5 bases). Looked up from germline, CDR1 is SEHNR and CDR2 is FQNEAQ (reference sequence). Trimming took 5 bases from V and 4 from J, leaving 12 bases between them. CDR3 length: 14 amino acids. CDR3 bases: TGTGCCAGCAGCCCTGACGGCGGGTACAATGAGCAGTTCTTC. As protein: CASSPDGGYNEQFF. The variable domain in full, with the rest retrieved from reference TRBV7-9 and TRBJ2-1, is DTGVSQNPRHKITKRGQNVTFRCDPISEHNRLYWYRQTLGQGPEFLTYFQNEAQLEKSRLLSDRFSAERPKGSFSTLEIQRTEQGDSAMYLCASSPDGGYNEQFFGPGTRLTVL.

The chain links TRBV21-1 to TRBJ2-7; the table's D call of TRBD1 was not tested on the DNA. TRBV21-1 corresponds to a pseudogene. The length of the CDR3 is 15 residues. The CDR3 DNA reads TGTGCCAGCAGCAAAGAGGTAGTGAGGGGGATGTGGCAGTACTTC. Amino acids: CASSKEVVRGMWQYF.

The CDR3 DNA sequence: TGTGCCAGCAGCTTGGGTCTAGCGGGGGGGCTGATCACCGGGGAGCTGTTTTTT. Translation gives CASSLGLAGGLITGELFF. This rearrangement joins TRBV5-5 to TRBJ2-2; 12 bases are shared with TRBD2. J was trimmed by 4 bases and V by 0 bases; bases with no gene match: 7. This CDR3 has 18 residues. Germline V gives CDR1 SGHKS, CDR2 YYEKEE (reference sequence).

In its sample, this clonotype was seen a few times. V is TRBV6-5 and J is TRBJ2-7, with D unclear. Germline CDR1 MNHEY, CDR2 SVGAGI. The length of the CDR3 is 14 residues. Trimming removed 2 bases at V and 2 bases at J, with 10 bases between. The DNA for the CDR3 is TGTGCCAGCAGTTACCCGGGCGGCCCCTACGAGCAGTACTTC. This gives the protein CASSYPGGPYEQYF.

This clonotype was seen at least ten times. The V call is TRBV12-3 or TRBV12-4, the J call TRBJ1-5; D unresolved. CDR3 length: 15 amino acids. V was clipped by 6 bases and J by 4 bases, with 16 bases between them. The CDR3 bases are TGTGCCAGCAGCCTCTTCCTATATAGTAATCAGCCCCAGCATTTT. Encoded protein: CASSLFLYSNQPQHF.

Many counts were recorded for this clonotype. The J gene is TRBJ2-2, the V gene TRBV7-6; no clear D gene. Germline V CDR1 and CDR2: SGHVS, FNYEAQ. This CDR3 comprises 12 residues. V lost 7 bases and J 4 bases, leaving 7 bases between the germline ends. CDR3 residues: CASKGSTGELFF. For the CDR3, the DNA is TGTGCCAGCAAGGGAAGCACCGGGGAGCTGTTTTTT.

This clonotype was observed at least ten times. This chain uses TRBV10-3 with TRBJ2-3; 8 nucleotides line up with TRBD1. This CDR3 has 11 residues. Germline V CDR1 and CDR2: ENHRY, SYGVKD. V shed 10 bases, J shed 9 bases, and the junction held 6 bases outside the gene matches. CDR3 amino acids: CATGGEGTQYF. The CDR3, as DNA: TGTGCCACAGGGGGCGAGGGGACGCAGTATTTT.

This chain connects TRBV27 to TRBJ2-7; unclear D gene. Per germline, CDR1 MNHEY and CDR2 SMNVEV (reference sequence). This CDR3 has 9 residues. V was shortened by 9 bases and J by 6 bases, with 6 bases between the two germline ends. CDR3 coding DNA: TGTGCCAGTCACCTCGAGCAGTACTTC. Translation: CASHLEQYF.

The V gene is TRBV5-1, the J gene TRBJ2-2; the D is unclear. The CDR3 loop spans 14 amino acids. V lost 4 bases to trimming and J lost 3 bases, with 10 bases between them. Germline CDR1 SGHRS, CDR2 YFSETQ. CDR3 DNA: TGCGCCAGCAGCCCCGATAGGGACACCGGGGAGCTGTTTTTT. Its protein is CASSPDRDTGELFF. The variable domain in full, completed from reference TRBV5-1 and TRBJ2-2, reads KAGVTQTPRYLIKTRGQQVTLSCSPISGHRSVSWYQQTPGQGLQFLFEYFSETQRNKGNFPGRFSGRQFSNSRSEMNVSTLELGDSALYLCASSPDRDTGELFFGEGSRLTVL.

The chain employs TRBV7-2 and TRBJ1-1; D is uncertain. The germline CDR1 and CDR2 sequences are SGHTA and FQGNSA. The CDR3 spans 14 residues. The germline V and J ends were trimmed by 2 bases and 1 base, with 8 bases remaining between them. The CDR3 protein is CASSLHSPNTEAFF. DNA for the CDR3: TGTGCCAGCAGCTTACACTCTCCGAACACTGAAGCTTTCTTT.

CDR3 in amino acids: CASSSHGQTYEQYF. DNA of the CDR3: TGTGCCAGCAGTTCACATGGACAGACCTACGAGCAGTACTTC. J is TRBJ2-7 and V is TRBV6-2 or TRBV6-3; possibly TRBD1 for D (6 bases). CDR1 and CDR2 (germline): MNHEY, SVGEGT. Trimming removed 4 bases at V and 2 bases at J, with 12 bases between. The length of the CDR3 is 14 residues.

In this sample, this clonotype turned up a few times. This chain connects TRBV7-8 to TRBJ2-1; D possibly corresponds to TRBD1 (6 bases). Per the germline V gene, CDR1 is SGHVS and CDR2 is FQNEAQ. The CDR3 runs 14 residues. The germline V and J ends were trimmed by 10 bases and 6 bases, with 19 bases remaining between them. For the CDR3, the DNA is TGTGCCACACCTACAGGGCACCCAGGCAATGAGCAGTTCTTC. Amino acid sequence: CATPTGHPGNEQFF.

This clonotype was counted between two and nine times. J is TRBJ2-3 and V is TRBV28, with 13 bases matching TRBD2. This CDR3 has 19 residues. Losses at the gene ends were 1 base for V and 7 bases for J; bases not matched to a gene: 14. The V gene's germline CDR1 is MDHEN and CDR2 SYDVKM. The CDR3 sequence: CASSLLLSGTSGRGYTQYF. CDR3 bases: TGTGCCAGCAGTTTATTACTGTCTGGCACTAGCGGGAGGGGTTATACGCAGTATTTT.

The rearrangement uses TRBV20-1 and TRBJ2-7; TRBD1 agrees at 7 bases. With 1 base clipped from V and 7 bases from J, the junction kept 10 bases outside the gene matches. The CDR3 has 14 residues. Germline CDR1 and CDR2: DFQATT and SNEGSKA (reference sequence). The DNA of the CDR3 is TGCAGTGCTAGAGCTGGGCAGGGGGAAGGAGAGCAGTACTTC. Translated, it gives CSARAGQGEGEQYF.

In its sample, this clonotype was seen many times. The chain joins TRBV12-3 or TRBV12-4 to TRBJ1-5; D unclear. The length of the CDR3 is 15 residues. V was trimmed by 7 bases and J by 6 bases, leaving 19 bases between them. This CDR3 is CASNLGEGSGQPQHF. The CDR3 nucleotides are TGTGCCAGCAACCTTGGGGAGGGATCAGGTCAGCCCCAGCATTTT.

The chain couples TRBV9 to TRBJ2-3, with a weak D call TRBD2 (6 bases). CDR1 is SGDLS and CDR2 is YYNGEE in the germline V gene. V shed 4 bases and J shed 2 bases, with 17 bases lying between them. The CDR3 totals 16 residues. In nucleotides, the CDR3 is TGTGCCAGCAGCTCCCTTTCGGACTATATCACAGATACGCAGTATTTT. It codes for CASSSLSDYITDTQYF.

This clonotype was seen more than once but under ten times. The rearrangement joins TRBV10-2 to TRBJ2-3; D unresolved. Germline V gene sequence: CDR1 WSHSY, CDR2 SAAADI. The CDR3 covers 14 residues. The V and J ends lost 1 base and 2 bases respectively, with 7 bases between them. The CDR3: CASSEFPSTDTQYF. The CDR3 coding sequence is TGCGCCAGCAGTGAGTTCCCCTCCACAGATACGCAGTATTTT.

The gene calls are TRBV15 and TRBJ2-6; a possible D gene is TRBD2 (6 bases). Trimming took off 0 bases at V and 3 bases at J, with 9 bases between the two ends. The germline gives CDR1 LNHNV, CDR2 YYDKDF (reference sequence). This CDR3 is built from 16 residues. Written as DNA, the CDR3 is TGTGCCACCAGCAGAGATTTGGGAGGTGGGGCCAACGTCCTGACTTTC. Translation: CATSRDLGGGANVLTF.

This clonotype was observed at least ten times. The chain joins TRBV6-5 to TRBJ2-5; no clear D gene. This CDR3 is 11 amino acids long. Per the germline V gene, CDR1 is MNHEY and CDR2 is SVGAGI. Trimming removed 6 bases from V and 9 bases from J, with 11 bases in between. CDR3 loop: CASSSIGAQYF. As DNA, the CDR3 is TGTGCCAGCAGCTCTATTGGGGCCCAGTACTTC.